This TCR beta chain was sequenced in a study of OX40 agonist ivuxolimab in advanced cancers. The study, taken as a whole, reports: Researchers did not determine the expanded peripheral T cells' antigen specificity.

The sample holds one count of this clone. Its antigen is unknown. The ends lost 11 bases at V and 1 base at J; junction bases unmatched: 7. Per germline, CDR1 SSHAT and CDR2 FNYEAQ (reference sequence). CDR3 size: 13 residues. Libraries were prepared by immunoSEQ multiplex PCR; TCRdb keeps only in-frame clonotypes and omits some of them. Counted here are about 76,000 clones, 70% to 90% occurring once; the ten biggest clones make up 2.5%. The receptor was isolated from an adult with an advanced solid tumor such as melanoma, head and neck, liver or kidney cancer. This chain links TRBV7-7 with TRBJ1-1, with 7 bases that match TRBD1. The starting material was CD4+ or CD8+ T cells sorted from blood, obtained in a trial of the OX40 agonist ivuxolimab. The CDR3 coding sequence is TGTGCCGTCTGGGACAGAAAGAACACTGAAGCTTTCTTT. Protein: CAVWDRKNTEAFF.